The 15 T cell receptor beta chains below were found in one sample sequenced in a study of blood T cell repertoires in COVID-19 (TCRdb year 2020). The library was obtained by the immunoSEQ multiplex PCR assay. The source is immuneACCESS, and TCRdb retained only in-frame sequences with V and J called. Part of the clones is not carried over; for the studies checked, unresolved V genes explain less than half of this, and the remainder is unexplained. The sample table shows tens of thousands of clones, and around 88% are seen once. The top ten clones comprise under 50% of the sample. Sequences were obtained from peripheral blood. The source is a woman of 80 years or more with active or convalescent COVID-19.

The CDR3 region is CASSPYRSGNTGELFF. Written as DNA, the CDR3 is TGTGCCAGCAGCCCATATAGGAGCGGGAACACCGGGGAGCTGTTTTTT. This chain uses TRBV7-3 with TRBJ2-2; maybe TRBD2 (5 bases). Germline V gene sequence: CDR1 SGHTA, CDR2 FQGTGA. The CDR3 totals 16 residues. The V end was cut by 5 bases, the J end by 1 base, with 14 bases between.

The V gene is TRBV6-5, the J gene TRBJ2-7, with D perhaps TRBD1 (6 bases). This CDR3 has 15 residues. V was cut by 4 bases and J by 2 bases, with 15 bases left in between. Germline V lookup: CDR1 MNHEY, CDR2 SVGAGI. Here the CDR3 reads CASSSLGANPYEQYF. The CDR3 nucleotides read TGTGCCAGCAGTTCCCTGGGGGCGAACCCCTACGAGCAGTACTTC.

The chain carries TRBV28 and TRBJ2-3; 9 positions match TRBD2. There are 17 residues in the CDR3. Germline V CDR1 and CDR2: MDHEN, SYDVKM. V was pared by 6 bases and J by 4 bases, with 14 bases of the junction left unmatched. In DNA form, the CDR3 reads TGTGCCAGCAGCCCCGCCCCTAGGCTAGCGGGACCAGATACGCAGTATTTT. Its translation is CASSPAPRLAGPDTQYF.

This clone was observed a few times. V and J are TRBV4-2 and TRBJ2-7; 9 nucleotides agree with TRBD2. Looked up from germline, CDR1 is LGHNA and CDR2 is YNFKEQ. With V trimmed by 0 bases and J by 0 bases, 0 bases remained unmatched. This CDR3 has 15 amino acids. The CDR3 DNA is TGTGCCAGCAGCCAAGAGACTAGCGGCTCCTACGAGCAGTACTTC. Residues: CASSQETSGSYEQYF.

The CDR3 DNA follows: TGTGCCAGTAGCCCCTTGGGACTAGCGGGAGGAATAGTCGAGCAGTACTTC. Translating gives CASSPLGLAGGIVEQYF. The rearrangement uses TRBV19 and TRBJ2-7, with 15 bases matching TRBD2. J lost 6 bases, V lost 6 bases, and 12 bases had no gene match. The germline V gene has CDR1 LNHDA and CDR2 SQIVND (reference sequence). CDR3 size: 17 residues.

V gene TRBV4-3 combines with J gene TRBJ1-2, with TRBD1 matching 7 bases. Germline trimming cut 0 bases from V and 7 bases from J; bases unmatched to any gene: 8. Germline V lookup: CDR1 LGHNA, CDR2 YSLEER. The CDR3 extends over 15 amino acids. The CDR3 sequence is CASSQDVEGAVGYTF. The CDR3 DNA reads TGCGCCAGCAGCCAAGATGTGGAGGGGGCCGTTGGCTACACCTTC.

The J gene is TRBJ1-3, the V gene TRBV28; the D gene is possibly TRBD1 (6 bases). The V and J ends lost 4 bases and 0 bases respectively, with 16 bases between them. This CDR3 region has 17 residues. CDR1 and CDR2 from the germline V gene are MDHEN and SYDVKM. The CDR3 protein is CASSSPTTGDSGNTIYF. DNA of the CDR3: TGTGCCAGCAGTTCACCGACGACAGGAGACTCTGGAAACACCATATATTTT.

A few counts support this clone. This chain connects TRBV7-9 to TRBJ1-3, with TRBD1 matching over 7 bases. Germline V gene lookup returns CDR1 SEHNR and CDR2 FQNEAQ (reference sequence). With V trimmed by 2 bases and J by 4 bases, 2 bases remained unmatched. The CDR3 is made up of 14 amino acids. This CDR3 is CASSLLDRGNTIYF. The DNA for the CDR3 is TGTGCCAGCAGCTTATTGGACAGGGGAAACACCATATATTTT.

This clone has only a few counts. CDR3 in DNA: TGTGCCAGCAGTGATCTCCGGGACAGGGGGCGCAACGATGGCTACACCTTC. Translating it yields CASSDLRDRGRNDGYTF. The J gene is TRBJ1-2, the V gene TRBV25-1; 12 bases fit TRBD1. The CDR3 totals 17 residues. Germline trimming cut 3 bases from V and 6 bases from J; bases unmatched to any gene: 11. Per the germline V gene, CDR1 is MGHDK and CDR2 is SYGVNS.

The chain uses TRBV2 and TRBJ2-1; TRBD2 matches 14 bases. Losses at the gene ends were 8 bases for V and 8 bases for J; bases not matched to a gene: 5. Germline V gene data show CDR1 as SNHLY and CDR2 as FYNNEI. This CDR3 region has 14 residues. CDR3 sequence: CASVTGLAGDEQFF. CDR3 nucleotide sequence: TGTGCCAGCGTAACGGGACTAGCGGGAGATGAGCAGTTCTTC. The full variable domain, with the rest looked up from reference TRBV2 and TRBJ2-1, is EPEVTQTPSHQVTQMGQEVILRCVPISNHLYFYWYRQILGQKVEFLVSFYNNEISEKSEIFDDQFSVERPDGSNFTLKIRSTKLEDSAMYFCASVTGLAGDEQFFGPGTRLTVL.

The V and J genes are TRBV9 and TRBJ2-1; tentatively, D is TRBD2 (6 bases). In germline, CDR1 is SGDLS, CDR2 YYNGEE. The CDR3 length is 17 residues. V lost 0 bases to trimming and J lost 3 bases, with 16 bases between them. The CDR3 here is CASSVGAGRAYYNEQFF. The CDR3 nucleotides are TGTGCCAGCAGCGTAGGGGCGGGACGGGCCTACTACAATGAGCAGTTCTTC.

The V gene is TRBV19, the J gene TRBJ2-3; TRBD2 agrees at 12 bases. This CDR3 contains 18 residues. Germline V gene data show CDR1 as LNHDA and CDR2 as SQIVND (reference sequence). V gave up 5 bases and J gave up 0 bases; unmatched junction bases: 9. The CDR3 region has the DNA TGTGCCAGTAGTTCGTCTAGACTAGCGGGAGAGAGCACAGATACGCAGTATTTT. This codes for CASSSSRLAGESTDTQYF.

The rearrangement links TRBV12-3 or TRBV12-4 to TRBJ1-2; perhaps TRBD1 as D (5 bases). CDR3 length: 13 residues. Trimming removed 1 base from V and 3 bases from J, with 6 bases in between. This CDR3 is CASSLGGDYGYTF. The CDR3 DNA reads TGTGCCAGCAGTTTAGGGGGGGACTATGGCTACACCTTC.

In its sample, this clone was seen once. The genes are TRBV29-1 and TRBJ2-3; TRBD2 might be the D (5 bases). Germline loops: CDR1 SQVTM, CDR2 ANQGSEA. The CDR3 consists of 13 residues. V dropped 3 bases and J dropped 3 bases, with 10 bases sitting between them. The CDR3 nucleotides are TGCAGCGTTGAGATACTAGATACAGATACGCAGTATTTT. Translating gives CSVEILDTDTQYF.

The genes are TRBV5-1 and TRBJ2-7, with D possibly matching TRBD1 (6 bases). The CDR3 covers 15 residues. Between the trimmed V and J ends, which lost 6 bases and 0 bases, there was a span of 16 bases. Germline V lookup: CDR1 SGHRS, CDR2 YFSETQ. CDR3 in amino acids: CASNDGTGPSYEQYF. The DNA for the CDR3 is TGCGCCAGCAACGACGGCACAGGGCCCTCCTACGAGCAGTACTTC. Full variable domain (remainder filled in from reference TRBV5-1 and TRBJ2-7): KAGVTQTPRYLIKTRGQQVTLSCSPISGHRSVSWYQQTPGQGLQFLFEYFSETQRNKGNFPGRFSGRQFSNSRSEMNVSTLELGDSALYLCASNDGTGPSYEQYFGPGTRLTVT.